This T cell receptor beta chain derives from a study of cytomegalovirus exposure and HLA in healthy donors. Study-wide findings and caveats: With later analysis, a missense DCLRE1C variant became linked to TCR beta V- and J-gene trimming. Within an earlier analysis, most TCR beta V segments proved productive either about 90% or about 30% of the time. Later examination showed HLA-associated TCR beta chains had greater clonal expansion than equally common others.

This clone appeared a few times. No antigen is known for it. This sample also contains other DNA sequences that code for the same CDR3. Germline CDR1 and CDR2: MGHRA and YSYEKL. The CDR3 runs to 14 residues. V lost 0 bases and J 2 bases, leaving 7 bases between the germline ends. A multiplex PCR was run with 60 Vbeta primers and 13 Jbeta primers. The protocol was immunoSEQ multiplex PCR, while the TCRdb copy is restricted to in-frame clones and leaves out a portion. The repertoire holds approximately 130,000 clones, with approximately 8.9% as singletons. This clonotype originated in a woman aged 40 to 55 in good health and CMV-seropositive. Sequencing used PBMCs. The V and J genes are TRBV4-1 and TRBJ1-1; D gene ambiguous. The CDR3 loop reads CASSQDRENTEAFF. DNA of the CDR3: TGCGCCAGCAGCCAAGATCGGGAAAACACTGAAGCTTTCTTT.